Reported below is one T cell receptor (beta chain). No antigen is known for it. The CDR3 has 18 amino acids. Germline lookup yields CDR1 SEHNR and CDR2 FQNEAQ (reference sequence). V shed 5 bases, J shed 0 bases, and the junction held 10 bases outside the gene matches. Sequencing used immunoSEQ multiplex PCR; TCRdb keeps in-frame clones, though not all of them. The profile shows around 45,000 clones, just under 80% of them singletons. Genomic DNA template from tumor biopsies or peripheral blood, 616 ng to 6,004 ng input. The data originate from a study of T cells in tumors after PD-1 blockade. General study findings and limits: Blood contained roughly two fifths of the tumor's TCR clonotypes.

This chain joins TRBV7-9 and TRBJ2-3; 11 nucleotides agree with TRBD2. This receptor was taken from a human donor with basal cell carcinoma. Specimen: PBMCs, collected before anti-PD-1 treatment. CDR3 loop: CASSPLGTSGGSTDTQYF. Written as DNA, the CDR3 is TGTGCCAGCAGCCCTCTAGGTACTAGCGGGGGTAGCACAGATACGCAGTATTTT.